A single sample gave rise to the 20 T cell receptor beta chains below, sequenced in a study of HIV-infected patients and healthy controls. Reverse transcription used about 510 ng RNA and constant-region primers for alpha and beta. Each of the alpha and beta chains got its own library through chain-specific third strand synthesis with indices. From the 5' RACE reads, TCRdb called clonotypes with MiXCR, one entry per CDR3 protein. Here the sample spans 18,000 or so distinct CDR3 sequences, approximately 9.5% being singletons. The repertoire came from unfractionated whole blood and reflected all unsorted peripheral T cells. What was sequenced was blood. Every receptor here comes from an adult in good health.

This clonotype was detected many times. The CDR3 loop is CASTPQWTRNNEQFF. The CDR3 coding sequence is TGTGCCAGTACCCCTCAGTGGACCAGGAACAATGAGCAGTTCTTC. The V gene is TRBV19, the J gene TRBJ2-1, with unresolved D. CDR1 is LNHDA and CDR2 is SQIVND in the germline V gene (reference sequence). V lost 7 bases, J lost 5 bases, and 18 bases lay in between. CDR3 length equals 15 residues. The full variable domain, completed using reference TRBV19 and TRBJ2-1, is DGGITQSPKYLFRKEGQNVTLSCEQNLNHDAMYWYRQDPGQGLRLIYYSQIVNDFQKGDIAEGYSVSREKKESFPLTVTSAQKNPTAFYLCASTPQWTRNNEQFFGPGTRLTVL.

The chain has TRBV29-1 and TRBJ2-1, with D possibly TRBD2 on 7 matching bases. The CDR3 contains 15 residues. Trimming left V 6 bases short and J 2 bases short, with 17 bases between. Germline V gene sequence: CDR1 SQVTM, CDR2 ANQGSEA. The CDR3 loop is CSVPGEGLTYNEQFF. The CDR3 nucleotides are TGCAGCGTGCCAGGGGAGGGGCTAACCTACAATGAGCAGTTCTTC.

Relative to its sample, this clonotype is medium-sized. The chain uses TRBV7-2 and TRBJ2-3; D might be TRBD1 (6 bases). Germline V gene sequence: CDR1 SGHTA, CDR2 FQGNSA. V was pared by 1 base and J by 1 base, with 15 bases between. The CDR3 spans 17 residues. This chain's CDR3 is CASSLGAAGGRTDTQYF. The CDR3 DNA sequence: TGTGCCAGCAGCTTAGGCGCCGCTGGGGGCCGCACAGATACGCAGTATTTT.

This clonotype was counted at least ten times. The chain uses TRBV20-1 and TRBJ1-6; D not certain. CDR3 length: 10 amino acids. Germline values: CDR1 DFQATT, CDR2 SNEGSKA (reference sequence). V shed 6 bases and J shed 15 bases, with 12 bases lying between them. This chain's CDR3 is CSAMTSFLHF. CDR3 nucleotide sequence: TGCAGTGCCATGACCTCATTCCTCCACTTT.

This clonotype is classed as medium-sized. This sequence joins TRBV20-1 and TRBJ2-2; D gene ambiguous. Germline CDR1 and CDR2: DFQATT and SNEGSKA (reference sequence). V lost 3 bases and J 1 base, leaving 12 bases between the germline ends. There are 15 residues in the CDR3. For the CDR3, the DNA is TGCAGTGCTAGGGAGCCCGACATGAACACCGGGGAGCTGTTTTTT. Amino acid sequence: CSAREPDMNTGELFF.

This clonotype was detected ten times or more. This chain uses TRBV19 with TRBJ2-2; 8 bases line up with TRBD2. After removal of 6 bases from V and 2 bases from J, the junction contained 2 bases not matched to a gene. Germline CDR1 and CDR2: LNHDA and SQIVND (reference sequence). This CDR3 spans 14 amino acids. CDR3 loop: CASSGRANTGELFF. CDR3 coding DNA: TGTGCCAGTAGCGGGAGGGCCAACACCGGGGAGCTGTTTTTT. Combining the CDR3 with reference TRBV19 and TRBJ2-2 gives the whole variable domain DGGITQSPKYLFRKEGQNVTLSCEQNLNHDAMYWYRQDPGQGLRLIYYSQIVNDFQKGDIAEGYSVSREKKESFPLTVTSAQKNPTAFYLCASSGRANTGELFFGEGSRLTVL.

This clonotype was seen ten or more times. The CDR3 DNA follows: TGTGCCACCAGTGTTGCAGGTGAGCAGTTCTTC. Translated: CATSVAGEQFF. The chain recombines TRBV24-1 with TRBJ2-1; D remains unclear. This CDR3 is built from 11 residues. Deletions cut 5 bases from V and 9 bases from J, with 7 bases between. CDR1 and CDR2 (germline): KGHDR, SFDVKD.

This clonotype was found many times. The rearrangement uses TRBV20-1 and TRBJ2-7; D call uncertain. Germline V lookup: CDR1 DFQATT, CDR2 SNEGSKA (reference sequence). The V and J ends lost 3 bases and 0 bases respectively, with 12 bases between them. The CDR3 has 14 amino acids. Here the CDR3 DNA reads TGCAGTGCTAGTGCCATTCTACACTCCTACGAGCAGTACTTC. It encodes CSASAILHSYEQYF.

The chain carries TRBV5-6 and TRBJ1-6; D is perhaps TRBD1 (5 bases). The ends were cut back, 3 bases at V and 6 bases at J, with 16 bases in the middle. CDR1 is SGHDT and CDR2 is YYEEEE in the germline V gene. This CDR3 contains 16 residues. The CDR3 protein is CASSSLSRGGNSPLHF. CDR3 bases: TGTGCCAGCAGCTCCTTGAGCCGGGGCGGTAATTCACCCCTCCACTTT.

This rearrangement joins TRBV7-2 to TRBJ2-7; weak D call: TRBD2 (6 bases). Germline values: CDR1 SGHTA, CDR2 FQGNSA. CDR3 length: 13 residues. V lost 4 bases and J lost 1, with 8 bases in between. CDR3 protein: CASSSGSSYEQYF. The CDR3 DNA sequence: TGTGCCAGCAGCTCCGGGAGTTCCTACGAGCAGTACTTC.

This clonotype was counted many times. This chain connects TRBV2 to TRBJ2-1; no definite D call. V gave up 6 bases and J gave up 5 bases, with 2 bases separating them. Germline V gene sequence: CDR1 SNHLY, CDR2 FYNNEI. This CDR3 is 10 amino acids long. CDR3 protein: CASRNNEQFF. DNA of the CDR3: TGTGCCAGCAGAAACAATGAGCAGTTCTTC.

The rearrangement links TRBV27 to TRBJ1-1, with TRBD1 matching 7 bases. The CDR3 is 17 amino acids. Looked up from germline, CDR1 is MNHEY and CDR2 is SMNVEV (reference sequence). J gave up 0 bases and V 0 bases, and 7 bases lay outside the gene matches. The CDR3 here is CASSLSIGGTVNTEAFF. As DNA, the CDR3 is TGTGCCAGCAGTTTATCGATAGGGGGGACAGTGAACACTGAAGCTTTCTTT.

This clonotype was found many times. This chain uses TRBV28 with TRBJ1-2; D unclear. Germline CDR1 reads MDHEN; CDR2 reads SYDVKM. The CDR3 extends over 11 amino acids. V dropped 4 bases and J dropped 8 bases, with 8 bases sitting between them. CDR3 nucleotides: TGTGCCAGCAGTTCGACGGGCGGCTACACCTTC. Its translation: CASSSTGGYTF.

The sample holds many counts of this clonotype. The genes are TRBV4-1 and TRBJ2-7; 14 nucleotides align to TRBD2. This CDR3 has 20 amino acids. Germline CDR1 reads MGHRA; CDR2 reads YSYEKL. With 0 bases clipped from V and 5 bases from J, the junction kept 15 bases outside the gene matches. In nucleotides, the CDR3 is TGCGCCAGCAGCCAAGATCTGACCCGACTAGCGGGAGGGCCTGGAAACGAGCAGTACTTC. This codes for CASSQDLTRLAGGPGNEQYF.

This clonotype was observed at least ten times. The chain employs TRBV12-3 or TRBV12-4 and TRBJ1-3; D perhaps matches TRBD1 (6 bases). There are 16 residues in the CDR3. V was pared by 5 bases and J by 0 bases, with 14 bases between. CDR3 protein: CASSLGGIDSGNTIYF. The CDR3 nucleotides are TGTGCCAGCAGTCTTGGGGGCATCGACTCTGGAAACACCATATATTTT.

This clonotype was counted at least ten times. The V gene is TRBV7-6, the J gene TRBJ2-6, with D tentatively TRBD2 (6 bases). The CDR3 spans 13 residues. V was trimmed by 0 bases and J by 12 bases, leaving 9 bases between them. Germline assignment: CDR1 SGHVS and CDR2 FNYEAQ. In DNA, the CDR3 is TGTGCCAGCAGCTTAGCCGAAGCGGGCGTCCTGACTTTC. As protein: CASSLAEAGVLTF. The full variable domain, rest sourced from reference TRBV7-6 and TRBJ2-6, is GAGVSQSPRYKVTKRGQDVALRCDPISGHVSLYWYRQALGQGPEFLTYFNYEAQQDKSGLPNDRFSAERPEGSISTLTIQRTEQRDSAMYRCASSLAEAGVLTFGAGSRLTVL.

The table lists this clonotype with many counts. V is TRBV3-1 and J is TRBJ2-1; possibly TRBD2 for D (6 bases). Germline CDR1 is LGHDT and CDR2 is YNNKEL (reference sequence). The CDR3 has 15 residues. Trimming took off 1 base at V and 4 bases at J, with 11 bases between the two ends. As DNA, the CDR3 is TGTGCCAGCAGCCAAGGCACTAGCCCTTACAATGAGCAGTTCTTC. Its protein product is CASSQGTSPYNEQFF.

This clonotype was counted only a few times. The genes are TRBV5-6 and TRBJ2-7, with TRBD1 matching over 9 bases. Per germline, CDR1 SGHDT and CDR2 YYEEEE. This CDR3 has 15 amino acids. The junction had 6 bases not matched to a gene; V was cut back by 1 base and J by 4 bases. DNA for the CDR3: TGTGCCAGCAGCTTGTTGGGACAGGGTCAGTACGAGCAGTACTTC. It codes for CASSLLGQGQYEQYF.

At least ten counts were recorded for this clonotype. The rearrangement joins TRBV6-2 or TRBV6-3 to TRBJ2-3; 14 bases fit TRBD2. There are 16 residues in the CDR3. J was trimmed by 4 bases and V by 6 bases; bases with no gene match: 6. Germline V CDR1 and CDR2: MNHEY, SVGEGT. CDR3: CASRPPGLAGADTQYF. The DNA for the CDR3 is TGTGCCAGCAGACCGCCGGGACTAGCGGGAGCAGATACGCAGTATTTT.

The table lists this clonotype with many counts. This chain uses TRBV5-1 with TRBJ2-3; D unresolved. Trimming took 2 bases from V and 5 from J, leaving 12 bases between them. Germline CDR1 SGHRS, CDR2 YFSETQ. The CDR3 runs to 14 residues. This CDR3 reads CASSFLQPVDTQYF. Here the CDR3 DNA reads TGCGCCAGCAGCTTTCTGCAGCCGGTAGATACGCAGTATTTT.